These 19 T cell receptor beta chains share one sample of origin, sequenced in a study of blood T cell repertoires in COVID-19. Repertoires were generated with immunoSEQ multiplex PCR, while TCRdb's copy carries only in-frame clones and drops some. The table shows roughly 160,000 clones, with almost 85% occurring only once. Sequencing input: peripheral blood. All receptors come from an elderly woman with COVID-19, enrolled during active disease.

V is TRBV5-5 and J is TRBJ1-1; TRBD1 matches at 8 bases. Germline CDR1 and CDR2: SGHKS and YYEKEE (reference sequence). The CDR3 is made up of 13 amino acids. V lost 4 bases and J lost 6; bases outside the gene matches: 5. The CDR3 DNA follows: TGTGCCAGCAGCCTAGACAGGGGCTCTGAAGCTTTCTTT. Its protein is CASSLDRGSEAFF.

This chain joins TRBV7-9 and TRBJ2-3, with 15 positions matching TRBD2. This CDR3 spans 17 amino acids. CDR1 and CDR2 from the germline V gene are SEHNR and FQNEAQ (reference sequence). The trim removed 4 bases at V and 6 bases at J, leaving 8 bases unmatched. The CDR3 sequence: CASSSGTSGRLGDTQYF. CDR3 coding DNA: TGTGCCAGCAGCTCCGGGACTAGCGGGAGGTTGGGGGATACGCAGTATTTT.

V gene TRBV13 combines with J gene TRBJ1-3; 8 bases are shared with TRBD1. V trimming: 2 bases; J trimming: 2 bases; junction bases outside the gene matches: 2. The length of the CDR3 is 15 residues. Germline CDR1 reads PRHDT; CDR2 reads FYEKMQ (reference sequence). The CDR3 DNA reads TGTGCCAGCAGCTTACAGGGGGCCACTGGAAACACCATATATTTT. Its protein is CASSLQGATGNTIYF.

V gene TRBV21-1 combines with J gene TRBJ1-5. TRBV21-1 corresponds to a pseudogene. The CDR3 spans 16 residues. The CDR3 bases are TGTGCCAGCAGCAAAGGGGAGGGTTGGGGCAATCAGCCCCAGCATTTT. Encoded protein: CASSKGEGWGNQPQHF.

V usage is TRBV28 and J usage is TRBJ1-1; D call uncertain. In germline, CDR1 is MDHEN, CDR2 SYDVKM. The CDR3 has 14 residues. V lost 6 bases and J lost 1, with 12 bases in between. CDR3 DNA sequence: TGTGCCAGCAGCCGCCTGGCAGGGAACACTGAAGCTTTCTTT. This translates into CASSRLAGNTEAFF.

CDR3: CASSIAPGTGNTEAFF. CDR3 nucleotides: TGTGCCAGTAGTATAGCCCCCGGGACAGGGAACACTGAAGCTTTCTTT. The V gene is TRBV19, the J gene TRBJ1-1, with 8 bases lining up with TRBD1. CDR3 length: 16 amino acids. The germline V gene encodes CDR1 LNHDA and CDR2 SQIVND (reference sequence). V was clipped by 1 base and J by 1 base; unmatched bases: 5.

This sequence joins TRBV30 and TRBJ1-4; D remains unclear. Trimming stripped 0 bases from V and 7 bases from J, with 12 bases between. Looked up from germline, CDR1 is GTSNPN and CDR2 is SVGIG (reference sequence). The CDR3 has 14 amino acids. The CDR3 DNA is TGTGCCTGGAGTGTAGTCGTCTCGGGTGAAAAACTGTTTTTT. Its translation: CAWSVVVSGEKLFF.

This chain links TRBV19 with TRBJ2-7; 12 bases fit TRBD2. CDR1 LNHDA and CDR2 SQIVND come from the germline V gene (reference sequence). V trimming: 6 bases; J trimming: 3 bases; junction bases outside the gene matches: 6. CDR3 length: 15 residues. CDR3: CASSRLAGDLYEQYF. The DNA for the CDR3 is TGTGCCAGTAGCAGACTAGCGGGGGACCTCTACGAGCAGTACTTC.

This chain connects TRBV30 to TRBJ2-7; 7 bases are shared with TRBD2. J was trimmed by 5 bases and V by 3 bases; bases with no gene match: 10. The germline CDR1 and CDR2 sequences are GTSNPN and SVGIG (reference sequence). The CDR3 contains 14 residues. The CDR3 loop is CAWSLGRGIHEQYF. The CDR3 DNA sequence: TGTGCCTGGAGCCTGGGGAGGGGTATCCACGAGCAGTACTTC.

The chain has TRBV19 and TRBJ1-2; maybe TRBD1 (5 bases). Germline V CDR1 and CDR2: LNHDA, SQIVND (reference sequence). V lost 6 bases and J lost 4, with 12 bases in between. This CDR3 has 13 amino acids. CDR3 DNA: TGTGCCAGTAGGATCCCAGGGCGCTATGGCTACACCTTC. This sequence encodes CASRIPGRYGYTF.

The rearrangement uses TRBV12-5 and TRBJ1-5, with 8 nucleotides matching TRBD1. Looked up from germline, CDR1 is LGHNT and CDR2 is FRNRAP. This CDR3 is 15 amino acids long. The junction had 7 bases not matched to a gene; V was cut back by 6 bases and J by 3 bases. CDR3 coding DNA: TGTGCTAGTGGAACCGACAGGGGTTTCAATCAGCCCCAGCATTTT. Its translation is CASGTDRGFNQPQHF.

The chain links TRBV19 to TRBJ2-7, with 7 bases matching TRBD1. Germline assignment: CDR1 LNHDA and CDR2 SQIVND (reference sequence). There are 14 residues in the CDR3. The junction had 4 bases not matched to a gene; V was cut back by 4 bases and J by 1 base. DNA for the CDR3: TGTGCCAGTAGTAGTCCGGGACAGTCCTACGAGCAGTACTTC. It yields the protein CASSSPGQSYEQYF.

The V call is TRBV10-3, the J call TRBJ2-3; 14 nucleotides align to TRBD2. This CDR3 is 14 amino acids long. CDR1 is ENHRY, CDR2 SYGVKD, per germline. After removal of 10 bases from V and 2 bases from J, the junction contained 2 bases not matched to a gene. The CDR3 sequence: CATGLAGATDTQYF. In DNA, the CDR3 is TGTGCCACGGGACTAGCGGGGGCCACAGATACGCAGTATTTT.

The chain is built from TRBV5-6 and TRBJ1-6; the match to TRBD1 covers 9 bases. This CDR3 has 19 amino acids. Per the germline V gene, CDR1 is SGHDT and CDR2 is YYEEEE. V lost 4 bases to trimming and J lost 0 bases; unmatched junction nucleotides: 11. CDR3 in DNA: TGTGCCAGCAGCAAGGGGACAGGGCGGGCGAGCTCCTATAATTCACCCCTCCACTTT. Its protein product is CASSKGTGRASSYNSPLHF.

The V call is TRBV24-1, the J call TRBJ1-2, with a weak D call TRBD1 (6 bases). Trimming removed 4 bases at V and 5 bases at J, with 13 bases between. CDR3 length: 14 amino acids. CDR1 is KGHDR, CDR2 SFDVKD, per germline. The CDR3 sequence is CATSDPQGAYGYTF. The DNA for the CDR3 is TGTGCCACCAGTGACCCACAGGGAGCGTATGGCTACACCTTC.

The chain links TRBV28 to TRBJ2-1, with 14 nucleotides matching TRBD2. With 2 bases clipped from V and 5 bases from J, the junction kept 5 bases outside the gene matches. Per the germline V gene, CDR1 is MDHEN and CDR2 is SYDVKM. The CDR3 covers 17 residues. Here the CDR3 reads CASSLAPGLAGDNEQFF. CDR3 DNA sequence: TGTGCCAGCAGTTTAGCACCGGGACTAGCGGGGGACAATGAGCAGTTCTTC.

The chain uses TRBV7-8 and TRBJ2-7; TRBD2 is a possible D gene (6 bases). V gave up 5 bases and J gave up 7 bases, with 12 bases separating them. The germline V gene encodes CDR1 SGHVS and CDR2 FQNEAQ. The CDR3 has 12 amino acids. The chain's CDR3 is CASSLFAGEQYF. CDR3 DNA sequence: TGTGCCAGCAGCCTATTCGCGGGAGAGCAGTACTTC.

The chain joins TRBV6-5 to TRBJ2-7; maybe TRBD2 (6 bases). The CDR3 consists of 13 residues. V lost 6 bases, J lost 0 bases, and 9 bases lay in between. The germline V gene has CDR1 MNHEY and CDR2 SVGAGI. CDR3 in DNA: TGTGCCAGCAGAGAGACTAGCTCCTACGAGCAGTACTTC. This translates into CASRETSSYEQYF.

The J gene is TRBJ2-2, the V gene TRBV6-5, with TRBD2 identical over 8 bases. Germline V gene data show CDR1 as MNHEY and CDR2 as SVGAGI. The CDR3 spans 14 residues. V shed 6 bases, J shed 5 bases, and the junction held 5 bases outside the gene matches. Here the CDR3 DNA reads TGTGCCAGCAGGACGGGGGGGCAAACCGGGGAGCTGTTTTTT. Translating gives CASRTGGQTGELFF.